The following is a T cell receptor (beta chain) sequence with its context. Indicated time point: patch test 3, about 24 weeks after DPC sensitization. Treatment of the sample: therapeutic diphenylcyclopropenone sensitization with weekly scalp DPC. CDR3 size: 16 residues. V trimming: 6 bases; J trimming: 3 bases; junction bases outside the gene matches: 14. The source of the sample is a study of human T cells and chemical hapten exposure. As for the study in general: Donors were sensitized with 2% DPC on the upper inner arm. Patients additionally received therapeutic doses of diphenylcyclopropenone on the scalp once a week, and this continued throughout the approximately 25-week study.

Each CDR3 protein gets one entry after TCRdb re-called the RACE reads with MiXCR. The sample consists of about 160,000 distinct CDR3 sequences, 25% to 35% of them appearing once. The sample was whole blood, taken in connection with sensitization to the hapten diphenylcyclopropenone (DPC). The chain recombines TRBV12-3 or TRBV12-4 with TRBJ2-7; 7 positions match TRBD2. The TCR comes from a young woman with alopecia areata. Some clones in this sample may be carry-over from other donors' samples. The CDR3 DNA reads TGTGCCAGCAGGAGACGCGGGGGTAGGACTAGCTACGAGCAGTACTTC. This sequence encodes CASRRRGGRTSYEQYF.